This is a list of T cell receptor beta chains from one sample in a study of T cell repertoires in cytomegalovirus infection. TCRdb re-called the reads with MiXCR, one entry per CDR3 protein. The repertoire has over 250,000 distinct CDR3 sequences, under 30% of them found once; the top ten carry 11% to 15%. The specimen was PBMCs. These receptors all stem from a human donor in good health (CMV status not recorded). Some clones in this sample may be carry-over from other donors' samples. The CDR3 runs from the conserved cysteine through the conserved F or W. Fields, in order: D gene, clone size, V gene, J gene, CDR3 DNA, CDR3 protein. A D gene is named only where the DNA matches it firmly. The size entry is marked missing in some rows and otherwise reads once, few, many or a size class.

TRBD1	many	TRBV7-2	TRBJ1-3	TGTGCCAGCAGCACGACAGGGGGTCGAAACACCATATATTTT	CASSTTGGRNTIYF
TRBD1	few	TRBV29-1	TRBJ1-2	TGCAGCGTTGAAGACCACAGGGGCAAAGGCTACACCTTC	CSVEDHRGKGYTF
-	few	TRBV29-1	TRBJ2-1	TGCAGCGTTGAATACGGCAGAGACAATGAGCAGTTCTTC	CSVEYGRDNEQFF
-	-	TRBV28	TRBJ1-1	TGTGCCAGCAGCCCCCGACTCATGAACACTGAAGCTTTCTTT	CASSPRLMNTEAFF
-	-	TRBV5-5	TRBJ1-3	TGTGCCAGCAGCTTGGGAGGGAACGCAAACACCATATATTTT	CASSLGGNANTIYF
-	few	TRBV2	TRBJ1-1	TGTGCCAGCAAGCGTCAGCCGAACACTGAAGCTTTCTTT	CASKRQPNTEAFF
TRBD1	-	TRBV9	TRBJ2-1	TGTGCCAGCAGCGTTCGGGACAGGGAGAGTGAGCAGTTCTTC	CASSVRDRESEQFF
TRBD2	-	TRBV5-1	TRBJ2-1	TGCGCCAGCAGCTTCACCGGGACTAACAATGAGCAGTTCTTC	CASSFTGTNNEQFF
-	few	TRBV4-3	TRBJ2-3	TGCGCCAGCAGCAGGGCAGCGATTACAGATACGCAGTATTTT	CASSRAAITDTQYF
-	many	TRBV7-2	TRBJ2-7	TGTGCCAGCAGCACCGGGACAACCTACGAGCAGTACTTC	CASSTGTTYEQYF
TRBD1	-	TRBV27	TRBJ2-1	TGTGCCAGCAGAAAGGGACAGACCTACAATGAGCAGTTCTTC	CASRKGQTYNEQFF
-	-	TRBV6-6	TRBJ1-3	TGTGCCAGCAGCCCGCAGGGACACTCTGGAAACACCATATATTTT	CASSPQGHSGNTIYF
-	few	TRBV6-2/TRBV6-3	TRBJ1-1	TGTGCCAGCAGTTACTTGGAAAGTTGGGTAATGGTAACTGAAGCTTTCTTT	CASSYLESWVMVTEAFF
TRBD1	-	TRBV5-1	TRBJ1-1	TGCGCCAGCAGCGATCCCCGGGACAGCACTGAAGCTTTCTTT	CASSDPRDSTEAFF
TRBD2	few	TRBV7-2	TRBJ2-3	TGTGCCAGCAGCCATCCGGGACTAGGACCAGATACGCAGTATTTT	CASSHPGLGPDTQYF
TRBD1	-	TRBV10-3	TRBJ2-2	TGTGCCACCAGGACAGGGACCACCGGGGAGCTGTTTTTT	CATRTGTTGELFF
TRBD1	many	TRBV7-2	TRBJ2-7	TGTGCCAGCAGCTCCCGGGACAGGGGGCGGTACGAGCAGTACTTC	CASSSRDRGRYEQYF
-	few	TRBV9	TRBJ2-5	TGTGCCAGCAGCGTAGCACAGGGACTTGAGACCCAGTACTTC	CASSVAQGLETQYF
-	-	TRBV7-9	TRBJ1-5	TGTGCCAGCAGCTTAGGCACAGGGTTATCGGACGATCAGCCCCAGCATTTT	CASSLGTGLSDDQPQHF
TRBD1	few	TRBV5-5	TRBJ1-1	TGTGCCAGCAGCTTGGATTGGACAGGGGCCACTGAAGCTTTCTTT	CASSLDWTGATEAFF
-	-	TRBV6-1	TRBJ2-1	TGTGCCAGCAGTGAATGGAGGGATAATCCCTACAATGAGCAGTTCTTC	CASSEWRDNPYNEQFF
TRBD2	few	TRBV11-3	TRBJ2-7	TGTGCCGGCACACAGGGACTAGCGGCTTGCTACGAGCAGTACTTC	CAGTQGLAACYEQYF
-	many	TRBV28	TRBJ1-1	TGTGCCAGCAGTCTCATAAGTACTGAAGCTTTCTTT	CASSLISTEAFF
TRBD1	-	TRBV2	TRBJ2-7	TGTGCCAGCAGAAGCAGGGACAGCTCCTACGAGCAGTACTTC	CASRSRDSSYEQYF
-	few	TRBV28	TRBJ2-1	TGTGCCAGCGCCGACATCAATGAGCAGTTCTTC	CASADINEQFF
-	-	TRBV6-5	TRBJ1-1	TGTGCCAGTAGGAACGACGGGACGGGGATGAACACTGAAGCTTTCTTT	CASRNDGTGMNTEAFF
-	once	TRBV29-1	TRBJ2-3	TGCAGCGTTGAAGCGCAGGGTTGGGGCACAGATACGCAGTATTTT	CSVEAQGWGTDTQYF
-	few	TRBV29-1	TRBJ2-1	TGCAGCGTTGAAGTTACTGAGCAGTTCTTC	CSVEVTEQFF
TRBD2	many	TRBV7-8	TRBJ2-1	TGTGCCAGCAGCTTAGCGGGAATAGCGGGAGCGAGTGAGCAGTTCTTC	CASSLAGIAGASEQFF
-	-	TRBV6-6	TRBJ2-3	TGTGCCAGCACCAACGGGGCTTATACGCAGTATTTT	CASTNGAYTQYF
TRBD2	many	TRBV7-2	TRBJ2-1	TGTGCCAGCAGCTTAGGGGGTAGGGCGGGAGCTCGCTACAATGAGCAGTTCTTC	CASSLGGRAGARYNEQFF
-	few	TRBV6-1	TRBJ2-1	TGTGCCACCCTTCGGCTTAACTCCTACAATGAGCAGTTCTTC	CATLRLNSYNEQFF
TRBD1	many	TRBV12-3/TRBV12-4	TRBJ2-7	TGTGCCAGCAGTCCCAATCCCGGACAGGGCTACGAGCAGTACTTC	CASSPNPGQGYEQYF
-	-	TRBV28	TRBJ2-3	TGTGCCAGCAGTCTTCCGGGACCGGGCACAGATACGCAGTATTTT	CASSLPGPGTDTQYF
-	few	TRBV30	TRBJ2-2	TGTGCCTGGAGTGTAAGGGGGGCCGGCGGGGAGCTGTTTTTT	CAWSVRGAGGELFF
TRBD2	many	TRBV4-2	TRBJ2-7	TGTGCCAGCAGCCAAGCAAGCGGGGGGATCCACGAGCAGTACTTC	CASSQASGGIHEQYF
TRBD2	few	TRBV28	TRBJ2-1	TGTGCCAGCAGTTTCTACCGCGGGAGCCCCTACAATGAGCAGTTCTTC	CASSFYRGSPYNEQFF
-	many	TRBV7-9	TRBJ2-3	TGTGCCAGCAGCTTAACCCGGGACCTGTATACGCAGTATTTT	CASSLTRDLYTQYF
-	-	TRBV6-2/TRBV6-3	TRBJ2-3	TGTGCCAGCGCGAGGGGCGATACGCAGTATTTT	CASARGDTQYF
-	few	TRBV19	TRBJ1-1	TGTGCCAGTAGAATCGCGAGGGTACTTAACACTGAAGCTTTCTTT	CASRIARVLNTEAFF
TRBD1	few	TRBV7-3	TRBJ2-1	TGTGCCAGCAGCCTCCTTGGACAGGGGATAAATGAGCAGTTCTTC	CASSLLGQGINEQFF
TRBD1	few	TRBV2	TRBJ2-5	TGTGCCAGCAGTCCGACAGGGGGCGGAGAAGAGACCCAGTACTTC	CASSPTGGGEETQYF
-	-	TRBV7-6	TRBJ2-2	TGTGCCAGCAGCGGAGCTCCGGGCCCGAACACCGGGGAGCTGTTTTTT	CASSGAPGPNTGELFF
-	-	TRBV19	TRBJ2-3	TGTGCCAGTAGTATAACGTGGGGACGCACAGATACGCAGTATTTT	CASSITWGRTDTQYF